These T cell receptor beta chains were read from a single sample in a study of blood T cell repertoires in COVID-19. Libraries were prepared by immunoSEQ multiplex PCR; TCRdb keeps only in-frame clonotypes and omits some of them. The sample yields about 63,000 clones, 92% seen once. Sequenced input: peripheral blood. The receptors stem from a man aged 50 to 60 with active COVID-19. The CDR3 runs from the conserved cysteine through the conserved F or W. Fields, in order: clone size, D gene, J gene, V gene, CDR3 DNA, CDR3 protein. The D gene is left open where the match is weak. A row's size may be missing; if present it is once, few, many or a size class.

.	TRBD1	TRBJ1-2	TRBV28	TGTGCCAGCAGTTGGACAGGTCTTGTGAACTATGGCTACACCTTC	CASSWTGLVNYGYTF
.	TRBD2	TRBJ2-7	TRBV3-1/TRBV3-2	TGTGCCAGCAGCCAAGAGGGACTAGCGGGAGGGAGGGAGCAGTACTTC	CASSQEGLAGGREQYF
.	.	TRBJ1-5	TRBV21-1	TGTGCCAGCAGCAAAGGTCTCGCGCGGCCCCAGCATTTT	CASSKGLARPQHF
.	.	TRBJ1-2	TRBV6-5	TGTGCCAGCAGCCCGGACAGAGGTAACTATGGCTACACCTTC	CASSPDRGNYGYTF
.	TRBD1	TRBJ2-3	TRBV14	TGTGCCAGCAGCCTTTACAGGGGGACAGATACGCAGTATTTT	CASSLYRGTDTQYF
.	.	TRBJ2-7	TRBV27	TGTGCCAGCAGTTTATCCCTAACCTACGAGCAGTACTTC	CASSLSLTYEQYF
.	.	TRBJ1-1	TRBV7-8	TGTGCCAGCAGCTCAAGGACAAGGGGGTCGCCTGAAGCTTTCTTT	CASSSRTRGSPEAFF
.	.	TRBJ1-4	TRBV19	TGTGCCAGTAGTATAGGGCAGGGGACCTCCGGAAAACTGTTTTTT	CASSIGQGTSGKLFF
.	.	TRBJ2-7	TRBV5-4	TGTGCCAGCAGCCCACAGGTAGACTCCTACGAGCAGTACTTC	CASSPQVDSYEQYF
.	.	TRBJ1-4	TRBV3-1/TRBV3-2	TGTGCCAGCAGCCATATGGAGGAAAATGAAAAACTGTTTTTT	CASSHMEENEKLFF
.	TRBD1	TRBJ2-7	TRBV3-1/TRBV3-2	TGTGCCAGCAGCCATGCCGGGACAGGGACCAGCTACGAGCAGTACTTC	CASSHAGTGTSYEQYF
.	.	TRBJ2-4	TRBV28	TGTGCCAGCAGTCAAGGGACAAGAAACATTCAGTACTTC	CASSQGTRNIQYF
.	.	TRBJ2-7	TRBV5-1	TGCGCCAGCAGCGAGGGGACGGCGCGGGGAGAGCAGTACTTC	CASSEGTARGEQYF
.	.	TRBJ2-3	TRBV5-4	TGTGCCAGCAGCTCTGGCGGAATAAGCACAGATACGCAGTATTTT	CASSSGGISTDTQYF
.	.	TRBJ2-5	TRBV6-6	TGTGCCAGCAGTTACACCGGGTCCGAGACCCAGTACTTC	CASSYTGSETQYF
.	TRBD1	TRBJ2-7	TRBV3-1/TRBV3-2	TGTGCCAGCAGCCAAGATCCAACAGGGGGGTACTACGAGCAGTACTTC	CASSQDPTGGYYEQYF
.	TRBD2	TRBJ2-3	TRBV3-1/TRBV3-2	TGTGCCAGCAGCCAAGAGGGAAGCGGGAGAGGCACAGATACGCAGTATTTT	CASSQEGSGRGTDTQYF
.	TRBD1	TRBJ2-7	TRBV5-1	TGCGCCAGCAGAGGGGGCGCGTACGAGCAGTACTTC	CASRGGAYEQYF
.	TRBD1	TRBJ2-1	TRBV11-2	TGTGCCAGCAGCCGGACAGGGGCGAACCCTAACAATGAGCAGTTCTTC	CASSRTGANPNNEQFF
.	TRBD2	TRBJ2-3	TRBV9	TGTGCCAGCAGCTCCCGGCTCGGAAGCGGGGTGAAAACAGATACGCAGTATTTT	CASSSRLGSGVKTDTQYF
.	TRBD2	TRBJ2-1	TRBV27	TGTGCCAGCAGTCCCGGACTAGCGGGAGTCAATGAGCAGTTCTTC	CASSPGLAGVNEQFF
medium-sized	.	TRBJ2-5	TRBV3-1/TRBV3-2	TGTGCCAGCAGCCATTGGGAGTTCGGGGAGACCCAGTACTTC	CASSHWEFGETQYF
.	TRBD2	TRBJ2-7	TRBV9	TGTGCCAGCAGCGTAGCGGCTAGCGGGTCCTACGAGCAGTACTTC	CASSVAASGSYEQYF
.	TRBD1	TRBJ1-3	TRBV7-8	TGTGCCAGCAGCTCGAGACAGGGGGGGGGAAACACCATATATTTT	CASSSRQGGGNTIYF
.	.	TRBJ2-6	TRBV28	TGTGCCAGCTGGACAGCCTCTGGGGCCAACGTCCTGACTTTC	CASWTASGANVLTF
.	.	TRBJ1-6	TRBV7-6	TGTGCCAGCAGCCCGGGGAGGGTGAGGTCCTCTAATTCACCCCTCCACTTT	CASSPGRVRSSNSPLHF
.	.	TRBJ1-2	TRBV19	TGTGCCAGTATGTCCGCCCGCCCGGGAGGCTACACCTTC	CASMSARPGGYTF
.	TRBD1	TRBJ1-2	TRBV6-2/TRBV6-3	TGTGCCAGCAGTCTCGACTCGACAGGGGTGGATGGCTACACCTTC	CASSLDSTGVDGYTF